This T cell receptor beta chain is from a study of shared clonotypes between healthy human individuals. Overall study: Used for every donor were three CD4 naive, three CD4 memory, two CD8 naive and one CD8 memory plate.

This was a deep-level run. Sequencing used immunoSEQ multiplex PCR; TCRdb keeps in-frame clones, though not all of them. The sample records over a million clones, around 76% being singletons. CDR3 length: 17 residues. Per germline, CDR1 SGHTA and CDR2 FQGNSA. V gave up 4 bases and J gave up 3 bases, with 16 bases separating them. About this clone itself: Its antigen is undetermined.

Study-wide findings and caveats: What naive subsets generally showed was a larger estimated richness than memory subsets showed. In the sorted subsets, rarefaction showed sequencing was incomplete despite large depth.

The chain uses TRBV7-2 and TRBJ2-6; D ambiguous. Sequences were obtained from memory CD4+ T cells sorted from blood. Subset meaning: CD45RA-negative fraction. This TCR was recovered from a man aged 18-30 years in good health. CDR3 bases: TGTGCCAGCAGCTCACTTTCCACCCCGGGTGGGGCCAACGTCCTGACTTTC. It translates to CASSSLSTPGGANVLTF.